This TCR beta chain was retrieved from a study of chemoradiotherapy in HPV16-positive cancers. Study background: Candidate HPV-specific clones and shared TCR motifs came from a couple of HPV16-positive patients.

Whole-study findings and limits: Only two HPV16-positive patients supplied the functional HPV-specificity definition. Candidate HPV-specific clones and E7-related TCR motifs grew in tumor during treatment. For HPV16-positive patients, expanding HPV-responsive T cells associated with longer recurrence-free survival.

Assay: immunoSEQ multiplex PCR; the TCRdb copy retains only in-frame clones and omits some. Of around 29,000 clones detected, 93% appear once; the ten largest clones hold more than 15%. Points on this clone: Its matching antigen is unknown.

The germline gives CDR1 SGHAT, CDR2 FQNNGV. CDR3 length: 14 residues. Deletions cut 5 bases from V and 2 bases from J, with 12 bases between. This sequence joins TRBV11-2 and TRBJ1-2, with TRBD1 as a possible D gene (6 bases). The starting material was blood, obtained from a patient who underwent chemoradiotherapy. This sequence was found in a human donor with HPV-associated anogenital cancer. The CDR3: CASSPLDSNYGYTF. DNA of the CDR3: TGTGCCAGCAGCCCGCTGGACAGCAACTATGGCTACACCTTC.